This is a list of T cell receptor beta chains from one sample in a study of blood T cell repertoires in COVID-19. The table came from immunoSEQ multiplex PCR; TCRdb's copy has only in-frame clones and leaves some out. Here the sample spans about 260,000 clones, approximately 89% being singletons. Specimen: peripheral blood. The receptors shown here come from a man between 35 and 55 years old with active or convalescent COVID-19. The CDR3 runs from the conserved cysteine through the conserved F or W. The order of the fields is D gene, J gene, V gene, clone size, CDR3 protein, CDR3 DNA. D genes are given only for firm matches. The size field is filled for only some rows; it gives once, few, many or a size class.

D: TRBD1
J: TRBJ2-7
V: TRBV9
size: NA
CDR3: CASSPRQGTMNEQYF
DNA: TGTGCCAGCAGCCCCCGACAGGGAACCATGAACGAGCAGTACTTC

D: NA
J: TRBJ1-2
V: TRBV3-1/TRBV3-2
size: NA
CDR3: CASSADRSYGYTF
DNA: TGTGCCAGCAGTGCCGACAGGTCCTATGGCTACACCTTC

D: NA
J: TRBJ2-1
V: TRBV27
size: NA
CDR3: CASSQQGLNEQFF
DNA: TGTGCCAGCAGTCAGCAGGGGCTTAATGAGCAGTTCTTC

D: TRBD1
J: TRBJ2-2
V: TRBV4-1
size: NA
CDR3: CASSQGGGTGFYSNTGELFF
DNA: TGCGCCAGCAGCCAAGGGGGCGGGACAGGATTCTACTCGAACACCGGGGAGCTGTTTTTT

D: TRBD1
J: TRBJ2-1
V: TRBV7-9
size: NA
CDR3: CASSLGQSYNEQFF
DNA: TGTGCCAGCAGCTTGGGACAGTCCTACAATGAGCAGTTCTTC

D: TRBD2
J: TRBJ2-5
V: TRBV5-4
size: NA
CDR3: CASSPSQRGGGETQYF
DNA: TGTGCCAGCAGCCCCAGCCAGCGGGGGGGCGGAGAGACCCAGTACTTC

D: TRBD1
J: TRBJ1-6
V: TRBV6-6
size: NA
CDR3: CASFGSGGSYNSPLHF
DNA: TGTGCCAGCTTTGGGTCAGGGGGCTCCTATAATTCACCCCTCCACTTT

D: TRBD1
J: TRBJ1-3
V: TRBV6-6
size: NA
CDR3: CASSRQGSGNTIYF
DNA: TGTGCCAGCAGCCGACAGGGTTCTGGAAACACCATATATTTT

D: NA
J: TRBJ2-1
V: TRBV28
size: few
CDR3: CASERQSRAYNEQFF
DNA: TGTGCCAGCGAAAGACAGTCCCGAGCCTACAATGAGCAGTTCTTC

D: TRBD2
J: TRBJ2-7
V: TRBV28
size: NA
CDR3: CASSRTSGSSYEQYF
DNA: TGTGCCAGCAGCCGCACTAGCGGGAGCTCCTACGAGCAGTACTTC

D: TRBD2
J: TRBJ2-1
V: TRBV28
size: NA
CDR3: CASRIGLAVSYNEQFF
DNA: TGTGCCAGCAGGATAGGACTAGCGGTCTCCTACAATGAGCAGTTCTTC

D: NA
J: TRBJ1-5
V: TRBV21-1
size: NA
CDR3: CASGQTGFGQPQHF
DNA: TGTGCCAGCGGCCAGACAGGGTTCGGCCAGCCCCAGCATTTT

D: TRBD1
J: TRBJ2-1
V: TRBV12-3/TRBV12-4
size: NA
CDR3: CASSLGQRQFF
DNA: TGTGCCAGCAGCTTGGGACAGAGGCAGTTCTTC

D: TRBD1
J: TRBJ2-5
V: TRBV11-3
size: once
CDR3: CASSLDSRDRVQETQYF
DNA: TGTGCCAGCAGCTTAGACTCTCGGGACAGGGTGCAAGAGACCCAGTACTTC

D: TRBD2
J: TRBJ2-2
V: TRBV29-1
size: NA
CDR3: CSAAGRANTGELFF
DNA: TGCAGCGCAGCGGGACGGGCGAACACCGGGGAGCTGTTTTTT

D: TRBD1
J: TRBJ1-1
V: TRBV6-4
size: many
CDR3: CARERTGGNVLTEAFF
DNA: TGTGCCAGGGAACGGACAGGGGGTAACGTTTTAACTGAAGCTTTCTTT

D: NA
J: TRBJ2-2
V: TRBV3-1/TRBV3-2
size: NA
CDR3: CASSGYTGELFF
DNA: TGTGCCAGCAGCGGCTACACCGGGGAGCTGTTTTTT

D: NA
J: TRBJ1-2
V: TRBV30
size: once
CDR3: CAWSRDIRGYTF
DNA: TGTGCCTGGAGTCGGGACATTCGAGGCTACACCTTC

D: NA
J: TRBJ2-2
V: TRBV9
size: few
CDR3: CASSVREQVNTGELFF
DNA: TGTGCCAGCAGCGTCCGAGAGCAGGTCAACACCGGGGAGCTGTTTTTT

D: NA
J: TRBJ1-6
V: TRBV10-1
size: NA
CDR3: CASSESLRGSNSPLHF
DNA: TGCGCCAGCAGTGAGTCGCTTCGGGGGAGCAATTCACCCCTCCACTTT

D: NA
J: TRBJ2-1
V: TRBV30
size: NA
CDR3: CAWSVRWREQFF
DNA: TGTGCCTGGAGTGTACGCTGGCGGGAGCAGTTCTTC

D: NA
J: TRBJ2-3
V: TRBV7-6
size: NA
CDR3: CASSFRGGPSADTQYF
DNA: TGTGCCAGCAGCTTTAGGGGGGGACCTAGCGCAGATACGCAGTATTTT

D: NA
J: TRBJ1-2
V: TRBV2
size: NA
CDR3: CASSVTINYGYTF
DNA: TGTGCCAGCAGTGTGACAATTAACTATGGCTACACCTTC

D: TRBD1
J: TRBJ2-7
V: TRBV19
size: NA
CDR3: CASSIDRDSHEQYF
DNA: TGTGCCAGTAGTATAGACCGGGACAGCCACGAGCAGTACTTC

D: TRBD1
J: TRBJ2-7
V: TRBV19
size: NA
CDR3: CASSPGTGPTYEQYF
DNA: TGTGCCAGTAGCCCCGGGACAGGGCCGACCTACGAGCAGTACTTC

D: TRBD1
J: TRBJ1-2
V: TRBV27
size: NA
CDR3: CASSVGTGTGYTF
DNA: TGTGCCAGCAGTGTGGGGACAGGGACTGGCTACACCTTC

D: NA
J: TRBJ2-5
V: TRBV5-1
size: NA
CDR3: CASSFNNQETQYF
DNA: TGCGCCAGCAGCTTCAACAACCAAGAGACCCAGTACTTC

D: NA
J: TRBJ1-1
V: TRBV7-2
size: NA
CDR3: CANQNLQVFNTEAFF
DNA: TGTGCCAACCAAAACTTACAGGTATTTAACACTGAAGCTTTCTTT

D: NA
J: TRBJ2-5
V: TRBV19
size: few
CDR3: CASKMLASETQYF
DNA: TGTGCCAGTAAGATGCTAGCTTCAGAGACCCAGTACTTC

D: NA
J: TRBJ1-5
V: TRBV19
size: NA
CDR3: CASSILHTFMPQHF
DNA: TGTGCCAGTAGTATACTTCACACCTTCATGCCCCAGCATTTT

D: NA
J: TRBJ1-6
V: TRBV2
size: NA
CDR3: CASREGGDSFYHNSPLHF
DNA: TGTGCCAGCAGGGAAGGGGGAGATTCCTTCTACCATAATTCACCCCTCCACTTT

D: TRBD1
J: TRBJ1-1
V: TRBV3-1/TRBV3-2
size: NA
CDR3: CASSRDSRNTEAFF
DNA: TGTGCCAGCAGCCGGGACAGCAGGAACACTGAAGCTTTCTTT

D: NA
J: TRBJ1-1
V: TRBV2
size: NA
CDR3: CASAGEMNTEAFF
DNA: TGTGCCAGTGCAGGGGAGATGAACACTGAAGCTTTCTTT

D: TRBD1
J: TRBJ2-1
V: TRBV5-1
size: few
CDR3: CASSHGTGGNEQFF
DNA: TGCGCCAGCAGCCACGGGACAGGGGGGAATGAGCAGTTCTTC

D: NA
J: TRBJ2-1
V: TRBV3-1/TRBV3-2
size: NA
CDR3: CASSQEVGLNEQFF
DNA: TGTGCCAGCAGCCAAGAAGTGGGGCTCAATGAGCAGTTCTTC

D: NA
J: TRBJ2-7
V: TRBV30
size: NA
CDR3: CAWSVGAGANEQYF
DNA: TGTGCCTGGAGTGTGGGGGCAGGGGCGAACGAGCAGTACTTC

D: TRBD2
J: TRBJ2-2
V: TRBV7-3
size: once
CDR3: CASSSFTSGEYTGELFF
DNA: TGTGCCAGCAGCTCCTTCACTAGCGGGGAGTACACCGGGGAGCTGTTTTTT

D: TRBD1
J: TRBJ2-7
V: TRBV19
size: NA
CDR3: CASRQGASGEQYF
DNA: TGTGCCAGCAGACAGGGGGCGAGTGGAGAGCAGTACTTC

D: TRBD2
J: TRBJ2-3
V: TRBV5-4
size: NA
CDR3: CASSQRESTDTQYF
DNA: TGTGCCAGCAGCCAGCGGGAGAGCACAGATACGCAGTATTTT

D: NA
J: TRBJ1-1
V: TRBV20-1
size: NA
CDR3: CSARDGAGYF
DNA: TGCAGTGCTAGAGATGGGGCAGGGTATTTT

D: NA
J: TRBJ1-2
V: TRBV5-1
size: once
CDR3: CASSLQGGEGISYGYTF
DNA: TGCGCCAGCTCCCTTCAGGGAGGGGAGGGTATAAGCTATGGCTACACCTTC

D: TRBD2
J: TRBJ2-1
V: TRBV7-6
size: NA
CDR3: CASSLRAGDAHEQFF
DNA: TGTGCCAGCAGCCTAAGAGCGGGAGACGCACATGAGCAGTTCTTC